This T cell receptor (beta chain) was retrieved from a study of blood T cells in healthy people across ages. Sample donors were healthy Caucasian individuals that came from Russia, aged roughly 6 to 95. The authors extracted at least 6 micrograms of total RNA per sample. Study-wide results and caveats: Older age coincided with a roughly linear decline in TCR beta diversity per million T cells. A strong correlation was seen between TCR beta diversity and naive T cell percentage.

For the second PCR, which ran for roughly 6 to 12 cycles, a sample-barcoded 5' primer and a J-beta primer mix were used. TCRdb called the 5' RACE reads again in MiXCR, with one record for every CDR3 protein. There are about 1.5 million distinct CDR3 sequences in the sample; about 40% occur only once, and 7.9% lies in the top ten. About this clonotype itself: The antigen is undetermined.

Unmatched junction bases numbered 7, after V lost 1 base and J lost 7 bases. Germline V gene lookup returns CDR1 SGHAT and CDR2 FQNNGV. The CDR3 has 15 residues. V is TRBV11-2 and J is TRBJ2-1, with 7 positions matching TRBD2. The sequenced material came from blood. The clonotype comes from a young woman in good health. CDR3 DNA sequence: TGTGCCAGCAGCTTAGGGGACCGGGGGGAGAATGAGCAGTTCTTC. This encodes CASSLGDRGENEQFF.